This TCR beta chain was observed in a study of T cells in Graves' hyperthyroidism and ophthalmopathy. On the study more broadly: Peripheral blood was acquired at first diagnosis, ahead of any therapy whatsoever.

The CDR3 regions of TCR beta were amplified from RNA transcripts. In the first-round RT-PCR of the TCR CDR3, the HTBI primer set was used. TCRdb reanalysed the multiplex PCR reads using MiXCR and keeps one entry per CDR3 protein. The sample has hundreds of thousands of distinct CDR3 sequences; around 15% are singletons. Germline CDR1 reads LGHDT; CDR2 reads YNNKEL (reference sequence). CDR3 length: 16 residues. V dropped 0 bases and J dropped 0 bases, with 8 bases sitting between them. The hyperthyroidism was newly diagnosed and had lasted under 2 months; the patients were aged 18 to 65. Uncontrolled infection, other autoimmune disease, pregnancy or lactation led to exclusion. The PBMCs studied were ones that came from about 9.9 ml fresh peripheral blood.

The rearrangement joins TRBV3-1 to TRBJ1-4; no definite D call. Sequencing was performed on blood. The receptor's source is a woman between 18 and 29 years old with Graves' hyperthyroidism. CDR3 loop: CASSQDLATTNEKLFF. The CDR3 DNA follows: TGTGCCAGCAGCCAAGATTTAGCCACAACTAATGAAAAACTGTTTTTT.